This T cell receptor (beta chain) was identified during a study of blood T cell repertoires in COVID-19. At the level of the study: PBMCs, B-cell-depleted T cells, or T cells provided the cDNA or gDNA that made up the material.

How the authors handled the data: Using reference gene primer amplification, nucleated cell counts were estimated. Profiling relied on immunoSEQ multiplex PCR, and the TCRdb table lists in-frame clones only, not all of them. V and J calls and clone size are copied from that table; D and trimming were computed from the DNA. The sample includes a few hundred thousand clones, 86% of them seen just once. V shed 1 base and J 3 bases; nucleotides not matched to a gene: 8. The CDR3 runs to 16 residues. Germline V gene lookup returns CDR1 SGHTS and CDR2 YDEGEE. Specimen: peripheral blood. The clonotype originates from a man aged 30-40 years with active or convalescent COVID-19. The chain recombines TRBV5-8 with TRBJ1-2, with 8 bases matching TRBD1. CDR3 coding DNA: TGTGCCAGCAGCTTGCTCGGACAGGGTTCTGACTATGGCTACACCTTC. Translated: CASSLLGQGSDYGYTF.